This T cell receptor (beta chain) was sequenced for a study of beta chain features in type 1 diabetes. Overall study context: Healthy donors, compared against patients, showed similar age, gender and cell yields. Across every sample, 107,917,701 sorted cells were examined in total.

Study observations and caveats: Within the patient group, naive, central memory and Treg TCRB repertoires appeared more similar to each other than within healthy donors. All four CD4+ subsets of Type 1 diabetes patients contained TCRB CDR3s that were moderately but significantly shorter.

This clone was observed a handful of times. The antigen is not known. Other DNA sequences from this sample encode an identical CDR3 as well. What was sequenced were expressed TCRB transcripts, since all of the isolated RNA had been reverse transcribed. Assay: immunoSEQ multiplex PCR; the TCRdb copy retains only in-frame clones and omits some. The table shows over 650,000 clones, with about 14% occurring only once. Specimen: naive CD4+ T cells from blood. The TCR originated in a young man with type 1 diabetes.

The CDR3 sequence: CASSLSDTDTQYF. The DNA for the CDR3 is TGTGCCAGCAGCCTCTCAGACACAGATACGCAGTATTTT. This chain uses TRBV7-2 with TRBJ2-3; no clear D gene. The CDR3 is 13 residues long. The germline V gene has CDR1 SGHTA and CDR2 FQGNSA. V was clipped by 5 bases and J by 2 bases, with 8 bases between them.